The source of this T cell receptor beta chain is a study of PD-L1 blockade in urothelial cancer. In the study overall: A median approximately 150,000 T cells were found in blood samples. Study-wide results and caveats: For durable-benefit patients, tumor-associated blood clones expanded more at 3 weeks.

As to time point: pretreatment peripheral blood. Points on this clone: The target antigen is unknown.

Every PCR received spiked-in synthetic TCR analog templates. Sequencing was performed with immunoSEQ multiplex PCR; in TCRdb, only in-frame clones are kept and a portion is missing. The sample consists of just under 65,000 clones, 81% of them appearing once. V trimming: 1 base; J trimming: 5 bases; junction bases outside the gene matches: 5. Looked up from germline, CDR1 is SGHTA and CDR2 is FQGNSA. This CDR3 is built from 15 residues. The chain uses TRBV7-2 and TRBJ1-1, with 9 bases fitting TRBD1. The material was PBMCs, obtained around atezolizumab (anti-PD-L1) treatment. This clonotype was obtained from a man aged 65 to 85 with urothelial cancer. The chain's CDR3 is CASSLVTGQGTEAFF. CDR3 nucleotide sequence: TGTGCCAGCAGCTTAGTTACCGGACAGGGGACTGAAGCTTTCTTT. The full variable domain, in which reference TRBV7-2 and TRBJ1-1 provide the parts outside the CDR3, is GAGVSQSPSNKVTEKGKDVELRCDPISGHTALYWYRQSLGQGLEFLIYFQGNSAPDKSGLPSDRFSAERTGGSVSTLTIQRTQQEDSAVYLCASSLVTGQGTEAFFGQGTRLTVV.